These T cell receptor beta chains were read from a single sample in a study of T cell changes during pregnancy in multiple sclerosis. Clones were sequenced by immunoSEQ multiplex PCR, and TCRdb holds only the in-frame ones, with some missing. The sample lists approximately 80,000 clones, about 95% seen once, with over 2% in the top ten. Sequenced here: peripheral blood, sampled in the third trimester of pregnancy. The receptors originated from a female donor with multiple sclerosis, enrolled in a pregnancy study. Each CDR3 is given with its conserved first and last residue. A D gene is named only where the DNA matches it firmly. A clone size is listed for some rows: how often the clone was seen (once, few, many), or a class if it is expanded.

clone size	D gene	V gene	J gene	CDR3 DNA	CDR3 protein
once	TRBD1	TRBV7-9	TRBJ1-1	TGTGCCAGCAGCGTCGGGACAGACACTGAAGCTTTCTTT	CASSVGTDTEAFF
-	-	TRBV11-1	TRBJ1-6	TGTGCCAGCAGCCTAGGAGGGAGTAATTCACCCCTCCACTTT	CASSLGGSNSPLHF
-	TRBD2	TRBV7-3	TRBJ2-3	TGTGCCAGCAGCGGGGGACTAGTCGATACGCAGTATTTT	CASSGGLVDTQYF
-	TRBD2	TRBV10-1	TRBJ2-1	TGCGCCAGCAGTAAAGCGGGGGGGTTTTCCAATGAGCAGTTCTTC	CASSKAGGFSNEQFF
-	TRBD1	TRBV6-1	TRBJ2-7	TGTGCCAGCAAGCAAAACAGGGGGCGGAACTACGAGCAGTACTTC	CASKQNRGRNYEQYF
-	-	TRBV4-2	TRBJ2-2	TGTGCCAGCAGCCAAGGAGGTGATAGCGGACCTAACACCGGGGAGCTGTTTTTT	CASSQGGDSGPNTGELFF
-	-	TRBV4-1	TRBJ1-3	TGCGCCAGCAGCCAAGATCTCGCGGGCCCGATTTCTGGAAACACCATATATTTT	CASSQDLAGPISGNTIYF
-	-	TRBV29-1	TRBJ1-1	TGCAGCGTTAACTTCGGACACCTGAACACTGAAGCTTTCTTT	CSVNFGHLNTEAFF
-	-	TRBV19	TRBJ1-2	TGTGCCAGTAGTCCGGCCTCGGGGGGGGACCATGGCTACACCTTC	CASSPASGGDHGYTF
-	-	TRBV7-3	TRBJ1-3	TGTGCCAGCGCTCGCGGGCCCCCTCTCTCTGGAAACACCATATATTTT	CASARGPPLSGNTIYF
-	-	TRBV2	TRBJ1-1	TGTGCCACGCTCTCGGACACGTTGAACACTGAAGCTTTCTTT	CATLSDTLNTEAFF
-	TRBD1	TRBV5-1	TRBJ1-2	TGCGCCAGCAGCATACATACAGGGGGCGGTAACTATGGCTACACCTTC	CASSIHTGGGNYGYTF
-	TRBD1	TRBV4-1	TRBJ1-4	TGCGCCAGCAGCCAAGGCCGAGGGGGCCGGATTGAAAAACTGTTTTTT	CASSQGRGGRIEKLFF
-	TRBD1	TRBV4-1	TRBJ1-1	TGCGCCAGCAGCCAAGAGATAACAGGGGATATAATGAACACTGAAGCTTTCTTT	CASSQEITGDIMNTEAFF
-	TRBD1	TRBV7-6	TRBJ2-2	TGTGCCAGCAGCTCGACAGGGGGCTCTGGGACCGGGGAGCTGTTTTTT	CASSSTGGSGTGELFF
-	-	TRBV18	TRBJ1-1	TGTGCCAGCTCACCTTCGGGACACAACACTGAAGCTTTCTTT	CASSPSGHNTEAFF
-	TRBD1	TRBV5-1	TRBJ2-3	TGCGCCAGCAGCTTGACCGGACAGGGGGCTGTAGATACGCAGTATTTT	CASSLTGQGAVDTQYF
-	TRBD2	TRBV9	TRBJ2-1	TGTGCCAGCAGCGTTGACTTGCGGGGGGGGAATGAGCAGTTCTTC	CASSVDLRGGNEQFF
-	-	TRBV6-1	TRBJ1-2	TGTGCCAGCATGGGGGAGGATTCGGGGAACTATGGCTACACCTTC	CASMGEDSGNYGYTF
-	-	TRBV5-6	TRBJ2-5	TGTGCCAGCAGCTTGGGGAGGGTTGGGACCCAGTACTTC	CASSLGRVGTQYF
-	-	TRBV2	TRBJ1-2	TGTGCCACATACCTGGGCAGAGACTATGGCTACACCTTC	CATYLGRDYGYTF
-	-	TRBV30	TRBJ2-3	TGTGCCTGGAGTATGGAGCCCCGCACAGATACGCAGTATTTT	CAWSMEPRTDTQYF
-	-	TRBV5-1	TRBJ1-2	TGCGCCAGCAGCTTCGGCCCCGGGAACTATGGCTACACCTTC	CASSFGPGNYGYTF
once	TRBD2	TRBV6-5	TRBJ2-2	TGTGCCAGCAGTCTAGCGGGCGGGGAGCTGTTTTTT	CASSLAGGELFF
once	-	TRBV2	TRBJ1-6	TGTGCCAGCAGTGAGTGGGGGCAATCACCCCTCCACTTT	CASSEWGQSPLHF
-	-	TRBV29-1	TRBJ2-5	TGCAGCGTTGATAAAGAGACCCAGTACTTC	CSVDKETQYF
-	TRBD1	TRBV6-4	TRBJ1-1	TGTGCCAGCAGGAGAACAGGGGCGGAGAACACTGAAGCTTTCTTT	CASRRTGAENTEAFF
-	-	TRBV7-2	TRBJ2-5	TGTGCCAGCAGCTCGATCAGGGGCCCTGGGGAGACCCAGTACTTC	CASSSIRGPGETQYF
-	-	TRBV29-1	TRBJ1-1	TGCAGCGTTATCAGGGGCCAGGGCACTGAAGCTTTCTTT	CSVIRGQGTEAFF
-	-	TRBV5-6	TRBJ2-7	TGTGCCAGCAGCTTGTGGCAGGACTCGTGGCGCGAGCAGTACTTC	CASSLWQDSWREQYF
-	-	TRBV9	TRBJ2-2	TGTGCCAGCAGCGTAGCTCCTAGTAACGACGGGGAGCTGTTTTTT	CASSVAPSNDGELFF
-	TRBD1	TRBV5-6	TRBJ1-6	TGTGCCAGCAGCTACAGGGGTAGCCATAATTCACCCCTCCACTTT	CASSYRGSHNSPLHF
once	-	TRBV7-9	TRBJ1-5	TGTGCCAGCAGGCCCGGGGAAGACCAGCCCCAGCATTTT	CASRPGEDQPQHF
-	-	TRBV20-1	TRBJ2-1	TGCAGTGCGGGTACGGGTGTTGAGCAGTTCTTC	CSAGTGVEQFF
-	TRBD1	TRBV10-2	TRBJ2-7	TGCGCCAGCAGCGGACAGGGGGTCGAGCAGTACTTC	CASSGQGVEQYF
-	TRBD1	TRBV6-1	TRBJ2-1	TGTGCCAGCACCGAAGCCGGGACAGGGGCCCACAATGAGCAGTTCTTC	CASTEAGTGAHNEQFF
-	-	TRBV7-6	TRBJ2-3	TGTGCCAGCAGCTTAGAACTTGTGGATACGCAGTATTTT	CASSLELVDTQYF
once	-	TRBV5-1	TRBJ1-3	TGCGCCAGCAGCTTGCTGGGGGCGGGTGGAAACACCATATATTTT	CASSLLGAGGNTIYF
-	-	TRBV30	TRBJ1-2	TGTGCCTGGAGTGCCCACCGGGGTACCTATGGCTACACCTTC	CAWSAHRGTYGYTF
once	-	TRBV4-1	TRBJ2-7	TGCGCCAGCAGCCAAGACGAGGGTTCCTACGAGCAGTACTTC	CASSQDEGSYEQYF
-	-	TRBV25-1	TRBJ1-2	TGTGCCAGCAGTGAGCGGGGGTACTATGGCTACACCTTC	CASSERGYYGYTF
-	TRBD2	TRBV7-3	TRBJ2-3	TGTGCCAGCAACATGTTTAGCGGGGGGGCGGGAGATACGCAGTATTTT	CASNMFSGGAGDTQYF
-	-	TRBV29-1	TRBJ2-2	TGCAGCGTTGAGGTTCAGGAGGTCACCGGGGAGCTGTTTTTT	CSVEVQEVTGELFF
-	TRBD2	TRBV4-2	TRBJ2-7	TGTGCCAGCAGCCAAGTAAGCGGGGGGGCGAGGGAGCAGTACTTC	CASSQVSGGAREQYF
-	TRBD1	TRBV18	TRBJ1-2	TGTGCCAGCTCACCCGGACAGGGCCTTTGGGGCTACACCTTC	CASSPGQGLWGYTF
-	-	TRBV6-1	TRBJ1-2	TGTGCCAGCAGCGAACTCAGGGATGGCTACACCTTC	CASSELRDGYTF